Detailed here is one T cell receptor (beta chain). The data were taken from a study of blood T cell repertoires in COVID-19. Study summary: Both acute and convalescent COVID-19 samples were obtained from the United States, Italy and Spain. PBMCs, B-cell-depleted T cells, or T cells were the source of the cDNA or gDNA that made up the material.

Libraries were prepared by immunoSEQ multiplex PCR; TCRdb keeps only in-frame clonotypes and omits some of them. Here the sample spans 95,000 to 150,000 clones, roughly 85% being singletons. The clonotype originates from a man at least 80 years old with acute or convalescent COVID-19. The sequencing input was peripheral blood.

CDR3 sequence reads: CASSGELTGLSQPQHF. The CDR3 DNA sequence: TGTGCCAGCAGCGGGGAACTGACAGGGTTGAGTCAGCCCCAGCATTTT. This sequence joins TRBV2 and TRBJ1-5; TRBD1 matches at 7 bases. Germline V gives CDR1 SNHLY, CDR2 FYNNEI. Trimming cost V 6 bases and J 6 bases; bases outside gene matches: 14. There are 16 residues in the CDR3. The full variable domain, its missing parts supplied by reference TRBV2 and TRBJ1-5, is EPEVTQTPSHQVTQMGQEVILRCVPISNHLYFYWYRQILGQKVEFLVSFYNNEISEKSEIFDDQFSVERPDGSNFTLKIRSTKLEDSAMYFCASSGELTGLSQPQHFGDGTRLSIL.